Sequencing of this T cell receptor (beta chain) was carried out in a study of regulatory T cells in long-lasting Graves disease. Study information: Newly diagnosed Graves' patients had taken antithyroid drugs under 3 months.

General study points: In persistent patients, shared public clonotypes (around 2,500) outnumbered those in new patients (around 1,000).

Time point denoted: newly diagnosed GD, antithyroid drugs for less than 3 months. PBMC-derived RNA was used for the TCR library. Library construction for TCR beta used iRepertoire HTBI primers and Arm-PCR of CDR3 regions. Each CDR3 protein gets one entry after TCRdb re-called the multiplex PCR reads with MiXCR. The sample lists about 210,000 distinct CDR3 sequences, roughly 20% occurring once. This clonotype appeared a single time. The antigen remains undetermined. Germline lookup yields CDR1 SGHRS and CDR2 YFSETQ. V lost 4 bases and J 10 bases, leaving 18 bases between the germline ends. This CDR3 spans 14 amino acids. In addition, the sample was reused for a study of T cells in Graves' hyperthyroidism and ophthalmopathy. As that study records: The HTBI primer set drove a first-round RT-PCR of the TCR CDR3.

J is TRBJ2-1 and V is TRBV5-1, with a possible D match to TRBD2 (6 bases). Sequenced material: peripheral blood mononuclear cells (PBMCs), taken at new diagnosis, from a patient treated with antithyroid drugs. The TCR comes from a woman in her thirties with Graves disease. The CDR3 DNA is TGCGCCAGCAGCGAGTTAGCGGAGGGCGGCGAGCAGTTCTTC. Protein product: CASSELAEGGEQFF.